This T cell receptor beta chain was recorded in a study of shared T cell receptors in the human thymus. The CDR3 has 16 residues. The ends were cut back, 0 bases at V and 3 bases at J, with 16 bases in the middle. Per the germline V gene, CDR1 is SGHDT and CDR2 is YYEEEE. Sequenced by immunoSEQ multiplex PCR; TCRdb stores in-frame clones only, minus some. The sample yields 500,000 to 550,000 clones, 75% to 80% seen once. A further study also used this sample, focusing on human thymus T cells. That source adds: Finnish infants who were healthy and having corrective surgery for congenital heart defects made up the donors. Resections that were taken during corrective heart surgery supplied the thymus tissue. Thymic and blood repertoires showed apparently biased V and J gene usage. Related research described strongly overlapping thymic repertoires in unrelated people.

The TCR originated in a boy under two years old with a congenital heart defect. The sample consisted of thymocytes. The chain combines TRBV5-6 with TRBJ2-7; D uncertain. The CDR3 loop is CASSLGRREALYEQYF. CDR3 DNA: TGTGCCAGCAGCTTGGGACGACGTGAGGCCCTCTACGAGCAGTACTTC.